The clone carrying this TCR beta chain has ten or more counts. Its matching antigen is unknown. For TCR beta, libraries came from quantitative 5'-RACE with molecular barcodes. In TCRdb, the 5' RACE reads were re-called with MiXCR into one record per CDR3 protein. The sample contains 25,000 to 40,000 distinct CDR3 sequences, 6.5% to 9% of which appear only once. This record comes from a study of CD8 T cells in ankylosing spondylitis. Trimming pared 7 bases from V and 0 bases from J, leaving 7 bases between. This CDR3 has 11 residues. CDR1 is DFQATT and CDR2 is SNEGSKA in the germline V gene (reference sequence). Study-wide findings and caveats: Some motif variants were previously reported in reactive arthritis synovial fluid and blood. Blood of patients with ankylosing spondylitis appeared to be characterized by a TCR beta motif of eight highly homologous variants.

V usage is TRBV20-1 and J usage is TRBJ2-7; D is perhaps TRBD1 or TRBD2 (5 bases each). The sequenced material came from blood, either unsorted or a sorted T cell fraction (not recorded which). The receptor comes from a male donor with ankylosing spondylitis or in good health (not recorded which). CDR3 residues: CSGGTSYEQYF. The CDR3, as DNA: TGCAGTGGAGGGACCTCCTACGAGCAGTACTTC.